Each of the 15 T cell receptor beta chains below was sequenced from the same sample in a study of identical twins. TCRdb re-derived calls from the 5' RACE reads in MiXCR, one entry per CDR3 protein. The table lists 450,000 or so distinct CDR3 sequences, 12% to 15% of them singletons. These records were also assigned to another study, of yellow fever vaccine responses in identical twins.

Sequenced material: CD4+ T cells sorted from blood. The source is a woman aged 18 to 35 in good health.

The rearrangement links TRBV6-1 to TRBJ1-1; D unclear. Germline V gene data show CDR1 as MNHNS and CDR2 as SASEGT. Trimming shortened V by 2 bases and J by 6 bases, and 13 bases separated the two germline ends. The CDR3 has 14 residues. The CDR3 DNA follows: TGTGCCAGCAGTGAATGGTGGGATGGCCCTGAAGCTTTCTTT. It codes for CASSEWWDGPEAFF.

This rearrangement joins TRBV10-1 to TRBJ2-7; TRBD2 might be the D (6 bases). V gave up 7 bases and J gave up 5 bases, with 12 bases separating them. The CDR3 is made up of 12 amino acids. Germline V CDR1 and CDR2: WNHNN, SYGVQD (reference sequence). The CDR3 nucleotides read TGCGCCAGCAACGGCGGGACCAACGAGCAGTACTTC. Encoded protein: CASNGGTNEQYF.

This clonotype occurred a few times. V gene TRBV12-3 or TRBV12-4 combines with J gene TRBJ1-1; TRBD1 agrees at 8 bases. The CDR3 consists of 15 residues. Trimming at V came to 5 bases and at J to 5 bases, leaving 10 bases not matched to a gene. The CDR3 nucleotides are TGTGCCAGCAGTCCAGCCGGGACAGGCAAAACTGAAGCTTTCTTT. This encodes CASSPAGTGKTEAFF.

In DNA, the CDR3 is TGTGCCAGCTCACTTATACAGGGGAATGAAGCTTTCTTT. As protein: CASSLIQGNEAFF. This sequence joins TRBV18 and TRBJ1-1; 7 bases map to TRBD1. CDR3 length: 13 amino acids. CDR1 and CDR2 (germline): KGHSH, LQKENI. The junction had 6 bases not matched to a gene; V was cut back by 4 bases and J by 7 bases. The full variable domain, rest sourced from reference TRBV18 and TRBJ1-1, is NAGVMQNPRHLVRRRGQEARLRCSPMKGHSHVYWYRQLPEEGLKFMVYLQKENIIDESGMPKERFSAEFPKEGPSILRIQQVVRGDSAAYFCASSLIQGNEAFFGQGTRLTVV.

This rearrangement joins TRBV2 to TRBJ2-1; tentative D call: TRBD2 (5 bases). The germline V and J ends were trimmed by 5 bases and 0 bases, with 20 bases remaining between them. The CDR3 has 18 amino acids. CDR1 SNHLY and CDR2 FYNNEI come from the germline V gene. The DNA of the CDR3 is TGTGCCAGCAGTTTACCCCTGAGGGCAGGCGGCTCCTACAATGAGCAGTTCTTC. Protein sequence: CASSLPLRAGGSYNEQFF.

This chain joins TRBV6-2 or TRBV6-3 and TRBJ2-5; TRBD2 aligns across 9 bases. Looked up from germline, CDR1 is MNHEY and CDR2 is SVGEGT. The CDR3 loop spans 16 amino acids. V gave up 5 bases and J gave up 2 bases; unmatched junction bases: 9. CDR3 nucleotide sequence: TGTGCCAGCAGTAACCGACTAGCGGAGATACAAGAGACCCAGTACTTC. It codes for CASSNRLAEIQETQYF.

This clonotype was observed a few times. The rearrangement links TRBV20-1 to TRBJ2-7; a weak D match, TRBD1 (6 bases). The V end was cut by 3 bases, the J end by 4 bases, with 16 bases between. Germline V CDR1 and CDR2: DFQATT, SNEGSKA (reference sequence). This CDR3 has 14 residues. CDR3 region: CSASLSRGAYEQYF. In nucleotides, the CDR3 is TGCAGTGCTAGTCTTTCCAGGGGCGCTTACGAGCAGTACTTC.

The rearrangement links TRBV28 to TRBJ2-5, with unresolved D. Trimming removed 6 bases at V and 3 bases at J, with 2 bases between. CDR3 size: 10 residues. Germline V lookup: CDR1 MDHEN, CDR2 SYDVKM. The CDR3 spells CASRKETQYF. The DNA for the CDR3 is TGTGCCAGCAGGAAAGAGACCCAGTACTTC.

The rearrangement links TRBV19 to TRBJ2-4; D is ambiguous. Deletions cut 7 bases from V and 6 bases from J, with 13 bases between. The V gene's germline CDR1 is LNHDA and CDR2 SQIVND (reference sequence). This CDR3 is 13 amino acids long. The CDR3 region has the DNA TGTGCCAGTAAGGTGCAGGCCTTAAACATTCAGTACTTC. Protein sequence: CASKVQALNIQYF.

This clonotype appeared a few times. The DNA of the CDR3 is TGCGCCAGCAGCTTGGAAGGGATCTACGAGCAGTACTTC. It codes for CASSLEGIYEQYF. The J gene is TRBJ2-7, the V gene TRBV5-1; the D is unclear. The CDR3 spans 13 residues. Germline lookup yields CDR1 SGHRS and CDR2 YFSETQ. V was trimmed by 0 bases and J by 3 bases, leaving 7 bases between them.

The V call is TRBV7-9, the J call TRBJ1-1; possible D gene TRBD1, 5 bases. The CDR3 consists of 14 residues. CDR1 SEHNR and CDR2 FQNEAQ come from the germline V gene (reference sequence). V lost 1 base and J 2 bases, leaving 8 bases between the germline ends. The CDR3 protein is CASSLGGDNTEAFF. The CDR3 region has the DNA TGTGCCAGCAGCTTAGGAGGGGACAACACTGAAGCTTTCTTT.

This chain links TRBV14 with TRBJ2-6; tentatively, D is TRBD1 (6 bases). This CDR3 comprises 19 residues. The V gene lost 3 bases and the J gene lost 0 bases, with 18 bases spanning the gap. Germline CDR1 and CDR2: SGHDN and FVKESK. The CDR3: CASSQGSQGLGSGANVLTF. CDR3 in DNA: TGTGCCAGCAGCCAGGGCTCACAGGGCCTGGGCTCTGGGGCCAACGTCCTGACTTTC. Using reference TRBV14 and TRBJ2-6 for the parts outside the CDR3, the full variable domain is EAGVTQFPSHSVIEKGQTVTLRCDPISGHDNLYWYRRVMGKEIKFLLHFVKESKQDESGMPNNRFLAERTGGTYSTLKVQPAELEDSGVYFCASSQGSQGLGSGANVLTFGAGSRLTVL.

The chain is built from TRBV6-2 or TRBV6-3 and TRBJ2-7; unclear D gene. Germline V gives CDR1 MNHEY, CDR2 SVGEGT. This CDR3 comprises 13 residues. The V and J ends lost 2 bases and 0 bases respectively, with 5 bases between them. CDR3 region: CASSYGISYEQYF. The CDR3 coding sequence is TGTGCCAGCAGTTACGGGATCTCCTACGAGCAGTACTTC.

This clonotype was seen only a few times. The chain links TRBV10-3 to TRBJ2-5; TRBD1 might be the D (5 bases). In germline, CDR1 is ENHRY, CDR2 SYGVKD. Trimming left V 10 bases short and J 3 bases short, with 15 bases between. The CDR3 length is 13 residues. Here the CDR3 reads CATRQPLEETQYF. The CDR3 coding sequence is TGTGCCACCCGACAGCCTTTGGAAGAGACCCAGTACTTC.

CDR3 amino acids: CASRDTLFPGELFF. The CDR3 region has the DNA TGTGCCAGCAGAGACACTCTTTTTCCCGGGGAGCTGTTTTTT. The rearrangement uses TRBV7-2 and TRBJ2-2; D gene ambiguous. The V gene's germline CDR1 is SGHTA and CDR2 FQGNSA. The CDR3 runs to 14 residues. Between the trimmed V and J ends, which lost 6 bases and 6 bases, there was a span of 14 bases.